This T cell receptor (beta chain) originates from a study of cytomegalovirus exposure and HLA in healthy donors. Study outcomes and limitations: The study designated 150 to 200 TCR beta chains cytomegalovirus-associated.

PCR primers comprised 60 Vbeta and 13 Jbeta primers. Authors' analysis steps: About 11 million of the 80 million or so unique TCR beta chains counted in a later analysis were shared. Clones were sequenced by immunoSEQ multiplex PCR, and TCRdb holds only the in-frame ones, with some missing. V, J and clone size are those of that table, while D and trimming were read from the DNA. The sample data list fewer than 150,000 clones. The CDR3 has 14 amino acids. V dropped 0 bases and J dropped 1 base, with 7 bases sitting between them. CDR1 is SGHRS and CDR2 is YFSETQ in the germline V gene. For this clone: Its cognate antigen is unknown. Other DNA sequences of this sample code for an identical CDR3.

The sample taken for sequencing was PBMCs. The TCR originated in a woman aged 55-69 years in good health and CMV-seronegative. V and J are TRBV5-1 and TRBJ2-5; the D is unclear. CDR3 nucleotide sequence: TGCGCCAGCAGCTTGGCTGGCAGCCAAGAGACCCAGTACTTC. Translation gives CASSLAGSQETQYF.